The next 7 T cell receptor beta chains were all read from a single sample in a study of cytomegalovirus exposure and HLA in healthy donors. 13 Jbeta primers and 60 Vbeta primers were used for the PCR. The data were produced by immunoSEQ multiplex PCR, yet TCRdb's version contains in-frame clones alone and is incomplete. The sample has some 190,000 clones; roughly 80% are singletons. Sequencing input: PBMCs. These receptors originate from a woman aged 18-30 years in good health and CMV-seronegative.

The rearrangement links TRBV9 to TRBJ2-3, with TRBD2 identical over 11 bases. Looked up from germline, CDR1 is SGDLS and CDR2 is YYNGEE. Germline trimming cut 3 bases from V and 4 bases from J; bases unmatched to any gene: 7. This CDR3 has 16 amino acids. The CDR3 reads CASSATSGRRSDTQYF. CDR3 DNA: TGTGCCAGCAGCGCAACTAGCGGGAGAAGGTCAGATACGCAGTATTTT.

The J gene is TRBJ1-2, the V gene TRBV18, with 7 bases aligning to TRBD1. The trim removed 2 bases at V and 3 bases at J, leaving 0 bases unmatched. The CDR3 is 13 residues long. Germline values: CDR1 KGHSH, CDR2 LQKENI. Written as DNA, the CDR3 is TGTGCCAGCTCACCAACAGGGGACTATGGCTACACCTTC. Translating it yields CASSPTGDYGYTF. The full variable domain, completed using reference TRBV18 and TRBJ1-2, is NAGVMQNPRHLVRRRGQEARLRCSPMKGHSHVYWYRQLPEEGLKFMVYLQKENIIDESGMPKERFSAEFPKEGPSILRIQQVVRGDSAAYFCASSPTGDYGYTFGSGTRLTVV.

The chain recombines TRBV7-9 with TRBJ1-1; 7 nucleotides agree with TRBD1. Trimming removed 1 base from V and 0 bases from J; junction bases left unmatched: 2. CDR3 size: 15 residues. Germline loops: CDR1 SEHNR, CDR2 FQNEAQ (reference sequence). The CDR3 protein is CASSLEGQMNTEAFF. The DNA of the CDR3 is TGTGCCAGCAGCTTAGAGGGACAGATGAACACTGAAGCTTTCTTT. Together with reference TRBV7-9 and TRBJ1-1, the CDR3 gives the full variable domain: DTGVSQNPRHKITKRGQNVTFRCDPISEHNRLYWYRQTLGQGPEFLTYFQNEAQLEKSRLLSDRFSAERPKGSFSTLEIQRTEQGDSAMYLCASSLEGQMNTEAFFGQGTRLTVV.

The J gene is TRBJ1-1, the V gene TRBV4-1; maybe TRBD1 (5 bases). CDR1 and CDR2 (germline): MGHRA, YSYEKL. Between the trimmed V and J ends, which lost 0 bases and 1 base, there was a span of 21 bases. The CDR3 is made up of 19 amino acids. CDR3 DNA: TGCGCCAGCAGCCAAGATTGGGTCCCGGGGGTACCGAAGAACACTGAAGCTTTCTTT. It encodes CASSQDWVPGVPKNTEAFF.

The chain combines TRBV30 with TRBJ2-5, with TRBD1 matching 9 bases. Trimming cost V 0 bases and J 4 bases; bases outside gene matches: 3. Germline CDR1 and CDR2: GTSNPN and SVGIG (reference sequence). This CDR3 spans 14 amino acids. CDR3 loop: CAWSVQGARETQYF. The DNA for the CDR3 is TGTGCCTGGAGTGTACAGGGGGCCAGAGAGACCCAGTACTTC.

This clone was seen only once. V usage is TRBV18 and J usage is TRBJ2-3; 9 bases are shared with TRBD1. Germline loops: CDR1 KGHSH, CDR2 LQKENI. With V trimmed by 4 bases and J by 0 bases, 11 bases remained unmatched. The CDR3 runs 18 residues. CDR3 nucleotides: TGTGCCAGCTCACGTATTAACGTACAGGGGGCTAGCACAGATACGCAGTATTTT. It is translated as CASSRINVQGASTDTQYF.

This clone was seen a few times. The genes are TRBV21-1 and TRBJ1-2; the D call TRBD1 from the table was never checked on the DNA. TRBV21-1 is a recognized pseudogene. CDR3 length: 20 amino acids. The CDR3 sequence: CASSTPRYRGRAYFKRSYTF. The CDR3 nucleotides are TGTGCCAGCAGCACACCCCGGTACAGGGGGCGGGCGTATTTCAAGCGTAGCTACACCTTC.